This is a list of T cell receptor beta chains from one sample in a study of glioma-infiltrating T cells. TCRdb reprocessed the multiplex PCR reads via MiXCR and lists one record per CDR3 protein. The sample carries 100,000 to 150,000 distinct CDR3 sequences, roughly 24% recorded once. Sequencing was performed on glioma tissue, nonneoplastic brain tissue, or PBMCs (not recorded which). All receptors derive from a human donor with low-grade glioma or glioblastoma, undergoing nonglioma brain surgery, or in good health (not recorded which). The CDR3 runs from the conserved cysteine through the conserved F or W. D genes are given only for firm matches. A clone size is listed for some rows: how often the clone was seen (once, few, many), or a class if it is expanded.

>TRBV7-9|TRBD1|many|TRBJ2-7
TGTGCCAGCACCGCCGTAAGTCCGGACAGGGACCTTTTCTACTTTTACGAGCAGTACTTC
CASTAVSPDRDLFYFYEQYF
>TRBV18|.|few|TRBJ2-7
TGTGCCAGCTCACCCGCGGGGTGGGAGCAGTACTTC
CASSPAGWEQYF
>TRBV7-9|TRBD2|few|TRBJ2-3
TGTGCCAGCAGCCCACTTAGCGGGAGGACAGATACGCAGTATTTT
CASSPLSGRTDTQYF
>TRBV6-6|.|many|TRBJ2-5
TGTGCCAGCAGTTACTCAAAAAGCAGGATCCTTCAAGAGACCCAGTACTTC
CASSYSKSRILQETQYF
>TRBV7-9|.|many|TRBJ1-1
TGTGCCAGCAGCTTAGGGGTCACTGAAGCTTTCTTT
CASSLGVTEAFF
>TRBV7-2|.|.|TRBJ2-7
TGTGCCAGCAGCCCCCAGGGACATCTCTCCTACGAGCAGTACTTC
CASSPQGHLSYEQYF
>TRBV7-8|.|many|TRBJ2-3
TGTGCCAGCAGCTTACTGCTGGTTACAGATACGCAGTATTTT
CASSLLLVTDTQYF
>TRBV5-1|.|.|TRBJ1-1
TGCGCCAGCAGCCTAAGTGGGGCGCGGGAAGCTTTCTTT
CASSLSGAREAFF
>TRBV5-6|TRBD2|few|TRBJ2-2
TGTGCCAGCAGCCACTGGACTAGCGGGTACACCGGGGAGCTGTTTTTT
CASSHWTSGYTGELFF
>TRBV4-2|TRBD2|many|TRBJ2-7
TGTGCCAGCAGCCACGGACTAGCGGGAAATCCCGAGCAGTACTTC
CASSHGLAGNPEQYF
>TRBV2|TRBD1|many|TRBJ2-7
TGTGCCAGCAGTGCCTATCGGGACAGGGGGCAAGAGCAGTACTTC
CASSAYRDRGQEQYF
>TRBV2|TRBD1|many|TRBJ1-6
TGTGCCAGCAGAACAGGGGTAGAGAATTCACCCCTCCACTTT
CASRTGVENSPLHF
>TRBV19|.|many|TRBJ2-5
TGTGCCAGTAGTATGGCAGTGGAGACCCAGTACTTC
CASSMAVETQYF
>TRBV20-1|.|.|TRBJ1-2
TGCAGTGCTAGAGATCGGCAGGGAAAGACTAACGATGGCTACACCTTC
CSARDRQGKTNDGYTF
>TRBV27|TRBD1|many|TRBJ2-7
TGTGCCAGCAGTCACCGGGACAGGGCATCCTACGAGCAGTACTTC
CASSHRDRASYEQYF
>TRBV7-9|.|many|TRBJ2-3
TGTGCCAGCAGCCACACCTCGACAAGCACAGATACGCAGTATTTT
CASSHTSTSTDTQYF
>TRBV12-3/TRBV12-4|.|.|TRBJ1-5
TGTGCCAGCAGTTTAGAGGGAATTGGTCGGGACAACCCTACAAGCCGAGGTCAGACCCAGCATTTT
CASSLEGIGRDNPTSRGQTQHF
>TRBV29-1|.|many|TRBJ2-3
TGCAGCGTTGAGCCACCTAGCACAGATACGCAGTATTTT
CSVEPPSTDTQYF
>TRBV5-4|.|.|TRBJ2-3
TGTGCCGGAGGCCCCGAGGGCACAGATACGCAGTATTTT
CAGGPEGTDTQYF
>TRBV29-1|.|many|TRBJ2-7
TGCAGCGTCCGGGGTCTCGACACCTACGAGCAGTACTTC
CSVRGLDTYEQYF